The 21 T cell receptor beta chains below were found in one sample sequenced in a study of B cell selection in AIRE deficiency. Conventional CD4 T cells were sorted as CD4+CD127+ cells. Method: immunoSEQ multiplex PCR; TCRdb's copy keeps in-frame clones and lacks some. In the table there are about 27,000 clones, roughly 96% of which are singletons. Input material: CD4+CD127+ conventional T cells sorted from PBMCs. Receptor source: a human donor in good health.

The CDR3 DNA follows: TGTGCCAGCAGGGTCGGGACAGGGAGGGGCTACACCTTC. Protein: CASRVGTGRGYTF. The genes are TRBV6-6 and TRBJ1-2, with 9 bases matching TRBD1. The germline V gene encodes CDR1 MNHNY and CDR2 SVGAGI (reference sequence). The CDR3 consists of 13 residues. Trimming cost V 6 bases and J 8 bases; bases outside gene matches: 7.

The CDR3 DNA reads TGCGCCAGCAGTGAGTCCGGCAGGGCGGGCGAGCAGTACTTC. The encoded protein is CASSESGRAGEQYF. The chain is built from TRBV10-2 and TRBJ2-7; tentatively, D is TRBD1 or TRBD2 (5 bases each). This CDR3 has 14 residues. Germline V gives CDR1 WSHSY, CDR2 SAAADI. V lost 0 bases, J lost 6 bases, and 12 bases lay in between.

The chain has TRBV6-1 and TRBJ2-7, with D possibly TRBD1 on 6 matching bases. From germline, CDR1 is MNHNS and CDR2 SASEGT. The CDR3 loop spans 12 amino acids. Trimming pared 6 bases from V and 3 bases from J, leaving 9 bases between. The CDR3 region is CASRDRIYEQYF. The DNA of the CDR3 is TGTGCCAGCAGAGACAGGATCTACGAGCAGTACTTC.

J is TRBJ2-1 and V is TRBV21-1; TRBD1 is the table's D call and was not checked against the DNA. TRBV21-1 is an annotated pseudogene. This CDR3 is 13 amino acids long. This CDR3 reads CASTRGGYNEQFF. CDR3 nucleotides: TGTGCCAGCACCCGAGGGGGCTACAATGAGCAGTTCTTC.

The V gene is TRBV12-5, the J gene TRBJ2-3; no reliable D call. CDR1 is LGHNT, CDR2 FRNRAP, per germline. V was shortened by 11 bases and J by 2 bases, with 23 bases between the two germline ends. The CDR3 is made up of 16 amino acids. The CDR3 spells CASYGWGISPTDTQYF. The CDR3 DNA follows: TGTGCTTCCTACGGGTGGGGTATAAGTCCCACAGATACGCAGTATTTT.

The chain has TRBV5-1 and TRBJ2-5, with 7 bases that match TRBD2. Germline CDR1 SGHRS, CDR2 YFSETQ. V lost 0 bases to trimming and J lost 1 base; unmatched junction nucleotides: 3. This CDR3 is built from 15 residues. The CDR3 is CASSLVLAAQETQYF. The CDR3 DNA is TGCGCCAGCAGCTTGGTCCTAGCGGCCCAAGAGACCCAGTACTTC. The full variable domain, its missing parts supplied by reference TRBV5-1 and TRBJ2-5, is KAGVTQTPRYLIKTRGQQVTLSCSPISGHRSVSWYQQTPGQGLQFLFEYFSETQRNKGNFPGRFSGRQFSNSRSEMNVSTLELGDSALYLCASSLVLAAQETQYFGPGTRLLVL.

The chain couples TRBV5-6 to TRBJ1-1, with unresolved D. The germline V gene encodes CDR1 SGHDT and CDR2 YYEEEE. Trimming pared 4 bases from V and 1 base from J, leaving 5 bases between. The CDR3 has 12 amino acids. The CDR3 region has the DNA TGTGCCAGCAGCCAACAGAACACTGAAGCTTTCTTT. Translation: CASSQQNTEAFF.

This chain uses TRBV2 with TRBJ2-7, with D unclear. CDR1 and CDR2 from the germline V gene are SNHLY and FYNNEI. Trimming shortened V by 4 bases and J by 0 bases, and 10 bases separated the two germline ends. The CDR3 loop spans 14 amino acids. This chain's CDR3 is CASSAELSSYEQYF. The CDR3 coding sequence is TGTGCCAGCAGTGCCGAATTGAGCTCCTACGAGCAGTACTTC.

The chain recombines TRBV6-5 with TRBJ1-4, with 10 bases matching TRBD1. CDR1 is MNHEY, CDR2 SVGAGI, per germline. This CDR3 has 15 residues. V shed 0 bases, J shed 6 bases, and the junction held 1 base outside the gene matches. The CDR3 spells CASSYSGTGDEKLFF. CDR3 nucleotides: TGTGCCAGCAGTTACTCAGGGACAGGGGATGAAAAACTGTTTTTT.

The rearrangement uses TRBV6-5 and TRBJ1-2; possible D gene TRBD1, 6 bases. V was clipped by 3 bases and J by 8 bases, with 13 bases between them. The CDR3 runs to 13 residues. The germline gives CDR1 MNHEY, CDR2 SVGAGI. CDR3 nucleotides: TGTGCCAGCAGTTATGACGGGGGGCGCGGCTACACCTTC. It encodes CASSYDGGRGYTF.

This chain uses TRBV12-5 with TRBJ2-5; 10 bases align to TRBD2. V lost 2 bases to trimming and J lost 4 bases; unmatched junction nucleotides: 1. This CDR3 region has 14 residues. Germline loops: CDR1 LGHNT, CDR2 FRNRAP. The CDR3 DNA reads TGTGCTAGTGGTTTGACTAGCGGGGTAGAGACCCAGTACTTC. Its protein product is CASGLTSGVETQYF.

This chain uses TRBV2 with TRBJ1-2, with TRBD1 matching over 8 bases. Unmatched junction bases numbered 8, after V lost 9 bases and J lost 8 bases. Germline V gene lookup returns CDR1 SNHLY and CDR2 FYNNEI. The CDR3 length is 12 residues. CDR3 nucleotides: TGTGCCAGACTCCAGGGGGCGCAGGGCTACACCTTC. The encoded protein is CARLQGAQGYTF. Together with reference TRBV2 and TRBJ1-2, the CDR3 gives the full variable domain: EPEVTQTPSHQVTQMGQEVILRCVPISNHLYFYWYRQILGQKVEFLVSFYNNEISEKSEIFDDQFSVERPDGSNFTLKIRSTKLEDSAMYFCARLQGAQGYTFGSGTRLTVV.

The chain combines TRBV5-1 with TRBJ1-1, with 7 bases fitting TRBD1. J lost 4 bases, V lost 0 bases, and 6 bases had no gene match. The germline gives CDR1 SGHRS, CDR2 YFSETQ. The CDR3 contains 15 residues. The DNA for the CDR3 is TGCGCCAGCAGCTTGGGGATTCAGGGGGGCACTGAAGCTTTCTTT. It yields the protein CASSLGIQGGTEAFF.

The chain has TRBV27 and TRBJ1-2; 8 positions agree with TRBD1. The CDR3 contains 13 residues. In germline, CDR1 is MNHEY, CDR2 SMNVEV (reference sequence). Trimming at V came to 5 bases and at J to 5 bases, leaving 4 bases not matched to a gene. DNA for the CDR3: TGTGCCAGCAGTCCTAGGGACAGGTATGGCTACACCTTC. Protein sequence: CASSPRDRYGYTF.

V is TRBV7-6 and J is TRBJ2-3, with D perhaps TRBD2 (6 bases). The CDR3 is 15 amino acids. Germline CDR1 reads SGHVS; CDR2 reads FNYEAQ. Trimming removed 5 bases from V and 2 bases from J, with 14 bases in between. CDR3 coding DNA: TGTGCCAGCAGCCTACCAGCGGGTATCACAGATACGCAGTATTTT. Translation gives CASSLPAGITDTQYF.

This clone was counted a single time. V and J are TRBV6-5 and TRBJ1-1; 9 positions match TRBD1. There are 15 residues in the CDR3. V was pared by 5 bases and J by 6 bases, with 10 bases of the junction left unmatched. The germline V gene encodes CDR1 MNHEY and CDR2 SVGAGI. For the CDR3, the DNA is TGTGCCAGCAGTCCCCCGGGACAGGGAATGGCTGAAGCTTTCTTT. Its translation: CASSPPGQGMAEAFF.

The gene calls are TRBV14 and TRBJ2-1, with a weak D call TRBD2 (6 bases). The CDR3 length is 14 residues. Germline-derived CDR1 and CDR2 are SGHDN and FVKESK. V dropped 4 bases and J dropped 5 bases, with 12 bases sitting between them. CDR3 sequence: CASSPLAIDNEQFF. The DNA for the CDR3 is TGTGCCAGCAGCCCTCTAGCGATCGACAATGAGCAGTTCTTC. Combining the CDR3 with reference TRBV14 and TRBJ2-1 gives the whole variable domain EAGVTQFPSHSVIEKGQTVTLRCDPISGHDNLYWYRRVMGKEIKFLLHFVKESKQDESGMPNNRFLAERTGGTYSTLKVQPAELEDSGVYFCASSPLAIDNEQFFGPGTRLTVL.

The V call is TRBV5-1, the J call TRBJ2-3; D unclear. Trimming took 7 bases from V and 2 from J, leaving 17 bases between them. Germline V gene sequence: CDR1 SGHRS, CDR2 YFSETQ. The CDR3 length is 15 residues. CDR3 amino acids: CASQPDFGPTDTQYF. The CDR3 bases are TGCGCCAGCCAACCTGACTTTGGGCCCACAGATACGCAGTATTTT.

The chain recombines TRBV14 with TRBJ1-3; tentative D call: TRBD1 (6 bases). CDR3 length equals 13 residues. Trimming took 5 bases from V and 4 from J, leaving 9 bases between them. The germline V gene encodes CDR1 SGHDN and CDR2 FVKESK. This chain's CDR3 is CASSTGSGNTIYF. For the CDR3, the DNA is TGTGCCAGCAGCACAGGGTCGGGAAACACCATATATTTT.

The chain combines TRBV5-1 with TRBJ2-5; D call uncertain. Germline V gene data show CDR1 as SGHRS and CDR2 as YFSETQ. V shed 2 bases and J shed 5 bases, with 13 bases lying between them. The CDR3 has 14 amino acids. The CDR3 nucleotides are TGCGCCAGCAGCTTCACGGACCGTCCCGAGACCCAGTACTTC. Translation: CASSFTDRPETQYF.

The chain employs TRBV7-9 and TRBJ1-1; D is undetermined. Germline values: CDR1 SEHNR, CDR2 FQNEAQ (reference sequence). Trimming cost V 3 bases and J 3 bases, with 8 bases left between them. The CDR3 is 13 residues long. The CDR3 bases are TGTGCCAGCAGCTTGTTGGGTGACACTGAAGCTTTCTTT. This sequence encodes CASSLLGDTEAFF. The variable domain in full, with the rest retrieved from reference TRBV7-9 and TRBJ1-1, is DTGVSQNPRHKITKRGQNVTFRCDPISEHNRLYWYRQTLGQGPEFLTYFQNEAQLEKSRLLSDRFSAERPKGSFSTLEIQRTEQGDSAMYLCASSLLGDTEAFFGQGTRLTVV.